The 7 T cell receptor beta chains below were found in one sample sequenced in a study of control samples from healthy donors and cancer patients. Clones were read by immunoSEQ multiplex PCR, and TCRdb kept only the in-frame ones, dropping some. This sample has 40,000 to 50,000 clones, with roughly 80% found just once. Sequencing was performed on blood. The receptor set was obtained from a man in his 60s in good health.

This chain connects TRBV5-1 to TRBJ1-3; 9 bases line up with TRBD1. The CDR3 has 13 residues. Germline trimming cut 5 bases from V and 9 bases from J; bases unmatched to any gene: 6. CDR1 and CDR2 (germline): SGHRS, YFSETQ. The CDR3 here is CASRRTGDPTIYF. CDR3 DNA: TGCGCCAGCAGAAGGACAGGGGACCCCACCATATATTTT.

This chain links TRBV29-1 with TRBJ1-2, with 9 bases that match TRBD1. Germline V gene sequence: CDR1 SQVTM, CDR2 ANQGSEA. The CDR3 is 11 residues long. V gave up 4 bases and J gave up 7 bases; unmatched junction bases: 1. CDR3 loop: CSVGQGGGYTF. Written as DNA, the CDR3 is TGCAGCGTTGGACAGGGGGGTGGCTACACCTTC. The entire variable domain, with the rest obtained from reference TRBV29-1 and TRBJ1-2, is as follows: SAVISQKPSRDICQRGTSLTIQCQVDSQVTMMFWYRQQPGQSLTLIATANQGSEATYESGFVIDKFPISRPNLTFSTLTVSNMSPEDSSIYLCSVGQGGGYTFGSGTRLTVV.

CDR3 residues: CASRNQVNTEAFF. The CDR3 coding sequence is TGTGCCAGCAGAAACCAGGTGAACACTGAAGCTTTCTTT. The chain has TRBV27 and TRBJ1-1; D gene ambiguous. CDR1 is MNHEY, CDR2 SMNVEV, per germline (reference sequence). V lost 6 bases, J lost 0 bases, and 8 bases lay in between. The CDR3 has 13 residues.

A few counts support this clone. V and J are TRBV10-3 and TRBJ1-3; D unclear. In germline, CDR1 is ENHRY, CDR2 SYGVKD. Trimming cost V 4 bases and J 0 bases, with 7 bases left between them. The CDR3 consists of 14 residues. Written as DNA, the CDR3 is TGTGCCATCAGTGTAGGGAGCTCTGGAAACACCATATATTTT. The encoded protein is CAISVGSSGNTIYF.

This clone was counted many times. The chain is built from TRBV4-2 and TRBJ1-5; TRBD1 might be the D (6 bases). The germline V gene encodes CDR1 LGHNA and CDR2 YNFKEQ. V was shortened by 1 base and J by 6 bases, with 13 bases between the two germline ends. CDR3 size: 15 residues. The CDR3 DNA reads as TGTGCCAGCAGCCAAGTACAGGGTAAGGTTCAGCCCCAGCATTTT. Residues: CASSQVQGKVQPQHF.

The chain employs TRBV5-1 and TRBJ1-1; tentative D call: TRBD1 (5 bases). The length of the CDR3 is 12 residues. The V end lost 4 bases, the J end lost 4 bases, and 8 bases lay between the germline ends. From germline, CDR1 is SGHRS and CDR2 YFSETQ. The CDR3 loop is CASSTGGTEAFF. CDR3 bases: TGCGCCAGCAGCACGGGGGGCACTGAAGCTTTCTTT.

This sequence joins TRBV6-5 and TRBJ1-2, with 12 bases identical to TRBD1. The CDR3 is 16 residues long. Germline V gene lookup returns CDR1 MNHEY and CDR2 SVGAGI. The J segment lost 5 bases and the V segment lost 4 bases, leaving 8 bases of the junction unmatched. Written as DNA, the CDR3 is TGTGCCAGCAGTTTTAAGGGACAGGGGGCGTCTTATGGCTACACCTTC. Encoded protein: CASSFKGQGASYGYTF.